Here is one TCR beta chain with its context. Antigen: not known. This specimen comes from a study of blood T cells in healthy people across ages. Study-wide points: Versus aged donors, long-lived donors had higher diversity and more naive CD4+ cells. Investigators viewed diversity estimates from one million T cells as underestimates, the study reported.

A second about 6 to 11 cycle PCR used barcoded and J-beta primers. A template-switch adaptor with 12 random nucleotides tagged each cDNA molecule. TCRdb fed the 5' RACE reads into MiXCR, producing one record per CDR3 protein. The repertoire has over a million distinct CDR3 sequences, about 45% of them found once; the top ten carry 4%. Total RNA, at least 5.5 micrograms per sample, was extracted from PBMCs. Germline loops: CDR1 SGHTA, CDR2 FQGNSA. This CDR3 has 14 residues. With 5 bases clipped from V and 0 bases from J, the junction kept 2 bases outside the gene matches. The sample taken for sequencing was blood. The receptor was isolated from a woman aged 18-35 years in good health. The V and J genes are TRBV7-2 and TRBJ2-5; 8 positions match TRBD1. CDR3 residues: CASSTGGNQETQYF. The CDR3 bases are TGTGCCAGCAGCACAGGGGGAAACCAAGAGACCCAGTACTTC.